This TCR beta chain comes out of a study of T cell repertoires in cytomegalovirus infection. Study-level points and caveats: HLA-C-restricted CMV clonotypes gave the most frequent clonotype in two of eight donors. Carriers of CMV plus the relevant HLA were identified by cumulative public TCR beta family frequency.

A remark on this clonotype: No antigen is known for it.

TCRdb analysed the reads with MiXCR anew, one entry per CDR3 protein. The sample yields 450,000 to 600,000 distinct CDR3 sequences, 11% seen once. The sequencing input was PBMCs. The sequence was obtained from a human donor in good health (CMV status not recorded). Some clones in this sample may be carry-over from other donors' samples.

The DNA for the CDR3 is TGTGCCAGCAGCCAAGATGTTAGGGGGTCCGATTTTTATGAGCAGTTCTTC. Translation: CASSQDVRGSDFYEQFF. V usage is TRBV4-2 and J usage is TRBJ2-1; tentatively, D is TRBD1 (6 bases). The CDR3 extends over 17 amino acids. CDR1 and CDR2 (germline): LGHNA, YNFKEQ. V gave up 0 bases and J gave up 8 bases, with 20 bases separating them.